This TCR beta chain was identified during a study of T-cell memory formation after mild COVID-19 (dated by TCRdb to about 2021). Study-wide context: TCR sequence clusters from the two donors were found to be largely donor specific. In two donors, T-cell clones that expanded and contracted after mild COVID-19 were tracked by sequencing TCRalpha and TCRbeta repertoires over time. Two young, previously healthy adult volunteers, one female and one male, were included in the cohort.

Ficoll-Paque density gradient centrifugation was used to isolate PBMCs. For sequencing, an Illumina NovaSeq 6000 was employed. Using 5'RACE with constant-segment primers, TCRalpha and TCRbeta cDNA libraries were constructed, with sample barcodes and unique molecular identifiers added in the process. RNA was extracted from every sample with Trizol reagent. The libraries were amplified in two PCR steps, and the second step added a second sample barcode and Illumina TruSeq adapters. The libraries were sequenced on an Illumina NovaSeq using 2 x 150 bp paired-end reads. Per the original workflow: The reads were demultiplexed and collapsed into UMI-guided consensus sequences using migec v1.2.7. Using mixcr v2.1.11, UMI consensuses were aligned to TRA and TRB V and J templates and then assembled into clonotypes. Expanded or contracted clonotypes were those called significant by both edgeR and NoisET, with noise models trained on biological replicates. edgeR calls used a false discovery rate-adjusted p below 0.01 and a log2 fold-change threshold of 1. PCA with hierarchical clustering of max-normalized trajectories of the 1000 most abundant clonotypes was used as exploratory dynamics analysis. Separately sequenced CD4+ and CD8+ repertoires were used to assign the CD4 or CD8 phenotype of responding clones. Using fastp trimming at Q25 and MiXCR clonotype assembly, TCRdb reanalyzed the public sequencing data and kept in-frame beta chains. Each entry merges the rows of one CDR3 protein and shows their most common DNA and genes. V and J calls and clone size were set by TCRdb, not the authors. This sample has a few hundred thousand distinct CDR3 sequences in its table, and 8% to 9.5% of those were observed once. The ten biggest clones cover under 25% of the sample.

This clonotype has just a few counts. It has no known antigen specificity. Nothing much larger sits one base from this clone, and base qualities are not available. Summary of the overall study and its limitations: Contracting CD4+ clones were located mainly in the CM and EM memory subsets, whereas CD8+ clones were found to be enriched in EMRA. The detection of some responding clones in pre-infection memory suggests that pre-existing cross-reactive memory T cells joined the SARS-CoV-2 response. Whether the second-wave clones peaking on day 37 were SARS-CoV-2 specific was not confirmed. The study included only a couple of mild cases, and larger cohorts that include severe cases with pre-infection samples were judged to be necessary. Clones contracting from day 15 to 85 had balanced CD4/CD8 phenotypes, while a second wave expanding from day 15 to 37 was biased towards CD4+.

CDR1 and CDR2 (MNHEY, SVGEGT) derive from the germline V gene. Taken from cysteine to phenylalanine, the CDR3 has 14 residues. The DNA shown is the 42-base CDR3, in frame from base 1. Deletion took 7 bases off V and 2 bases off J, with a span of 15 bases between the germline ends. The source of this sequence is a young man who had mild COVID-19 (a few samples of this study predate the infection). The sample titles of this study are shuffled in the database, so cell type and time point are left out; the donor was told from shared clones. The rearrangement joined TRBV6-2 or TRBV6-3 to TRBJ2-7, with the D gene not clear enough to name. Sequencing was carried out using PBMCs or a T cell subset sorted from them (not recorded which). The CDR3 has the sequence CASTTTIPPYEQYF. The nucleotide sequence is TGTGCCAGCACCACCACCATTCCGCCCTACGAGCAGTACTTC.